This TCR beta chain was observed in a study of blood T cell repertoires in COVID-19. On the study more broadly: Researchers got acute and convalescent COVID-19 samples from the United States, Italy and Spain.

Sequencing was performed with immunoSEQ multiplex PCR; in TCRdb, only in-frame clones are kept and a portion is missing. Altogether about 47,000 clones are present, roughly four fifths being singletons, with the ten largest covering over 12%. CDR3 length: 17 residues. CDR1 and CDR2 (germline): SGHNT, YENEEA. The ends were cut back, 0 bases at V and 8 bases at J, with 22 bases in the middle. Sequencing was performed on peripheral blood. The TCR originated in a human donor with acute or convalescent COVID-19. The donor label of this sample is uncertain. The chain combines TRBV11-3 with TRBJ1-2; a possible D gene is TRBD1 (6 bases). In DNA form, the CDR3 reads TGTGCCAGCAGCTTAGAGGTGGGGGCAGGAATTCTAAGCGGCTACACCTTC. Translation: CASSLEVGAGILSGYTF.